These T cell receptor beta chains were read from a single sample in a study of identical twins. TCRdb re-analysed the 5' RACE reads in MiXCR, keeping a single row per CDR3 protein. The table lists 260,000 or so distinct CDR3 sequences, 6% to 8.5% of them singletons, with over 5% in the top ten. The sample also formed part of further work on yellow fever vaccine responses in identical twins.

Specimen: CD8+ T cells sorted from blood. These receptors came from a woman younger than 35 in good health. CDR3s include the opening cysteine and the closing phenylalanine or tryptophan. The D gene is left open where the match is weak. Not every row has a clone size; where given, it reads once, few, many or a size class.

j_gene	v_gene	d_gene	abundance	len	CDR3aa	CDR3nt
TRBJ2-1	TRBV6-4	NA	many	13	CASSEGENNEQFF	TGTGCCAGCAGTGAAGGAGAGAACAATGAGCAGTTCTTC
TRBJ2-2	TRBV7-6	NA	NA	15	CASSLRDPSVEELFF	TGTGCCAGCAGCTTACGGGACCCATCGGTCGAGGAGCTGTTTTTT
TRBJ2-1	TRBV10-2	TRBD2	many	16	CASSDSRASGRHEQFF	TGCGCCAGCAGTGACAGTCGCGCTAGCGGGAGGCATGAGCAGTTCTTC
TRBJ1-5	TRBV2	TRBD1	NA	15	CASSEAGDRDQPQHF	TGTGCCAGCAGTGAAGCGGGGGACAGGGATCAGCCCCAGCATTTT
TRBJ2-1	TRBV10-3	NA	many	13	CAISTGSYNEQFF	TGTGCCATCAGTACAGGGTCCTACAATGAGCAGTTCTTC
TRBJ2-2	TRBV12-3/TRBV12-4	NA	many	12	CASSTGYGELFF	TGTGCCAGCAGCACCGGCTATGGGGAGCTGTTTTTT
TRBJ2-5	TRBV5-1	TRBD2	NA	17	CASSTGGLAAYQETQYF	TGCGCCAGCAGCACAGGCGGACTAGCGGCGTACCAAGAGACCCAGTACTTC
TRBJ2-7	TRBV28	TRBD2	few	15	CASSSGYGTSDEQYF	TGTGCCAGCAGTTCCGGGTATGGGACTAGCGACGAGCAGTACTTC
TRBJ2-7	TRBV27	TRBD2	few	13	CASSLAGTNEQYF	TGTGCCAGCAGTTTGGCTGGGACTAACGAGCAGTACTTC
TRBJ2-1	TRBV4-1	NA	many	15	CASSQEPIRRNEQFF	TGCGCCAGCAGCCAAGAGCCCATACGGAGAAATGAGCAGTTCTTC
TRBJ2-2	TRBV24-1	NA	NA	16	CATSDTRLVVTGELFF	TGTGCCACCAGTGATACACGACTAGTAGTTACCGGGGAGCTGTTTTTT
TRBJ2-2	TRBV27	TRBD2	many	17	CASSNPLAGEYTGELFF	TGTGCCAGCAGTAACCCGCTAGCGGGGGAATACACCGGGGAGCTGTTTTTT
TRBJ1-2	TRBV14	NA	NA	13	CASSRRARSGYTF	TGTGCCAGCAGCCGACGTGCACGGTCGGGCTACACCTTC
TRBJ2-1	TRBV20-1	TRBD1	NA	14	CSASGRGHVNEQFF	TGCAGTGCTAGTGGCAGGGGGCATGTGAATGAGCAGTTCTTC
TRBJ1-1	TRBV11-2	NA	few	13	CASSLEIRGEAFF	TGTGCCAGCAGCTTAGAGATACGGGGCGAAGCTTTCTTT
TRBJ2-1	TRBV4-1	TRBD2	many	16	CASSQLWTSGRWEQFF	TGCGCCAGCAGCCAACTCTGGACTAGCGGGAGGTGGGAGCAGTTCTTC
TRBJ2-1	TRBV5-1	NA	few	14	CASSFGGVANEQFF	TGCGCCAGCAGCTTTGGAGGGGTTGCCAATGAGCAGTTCTTC
TRBJ2-5	TRBV11-2	TRBD2	NA	15	CASSASGGLGETQYF	TGTGCCAGCAGCGCTAGCGGGGGGTTGGGAGAGACCCAGTACTTC
TRBJ2-1	TRBV12-3/TRBV12-4	TRBD2	NA	13	CASSSGLAGLQFF	TGTGCCAGCAGCTCCGGACTAGCGGGCTTGCAGTTCTTC
TRBJ1-1	TRBV28	TRBD1	NA	16	CASSLGQEIMNTEAFF	TGTGCCAGCAGTCTAGGACAGGAGATCATGAACACTGAAGCTTTCTTT
TRBJ1-2	TRBV27	NA	few	17	CASSLSRSGRGGYGYTF	TGTGCCAGCAGTTTATCGCGGTCAGGTCGGGGCGGCTATGGCTACACCTTC
TRBJ2-1	TRBV10-3	NA	many	15	CAISESGGSTNEQFF	TGTGCCATCAGTGAGTCCGGCGGATCTACCAATGAGCAGTTCTTC
TRBJ2-1	TRBV28	TRBD2	many	13	CASFDLGGNEQFF	TGTGCCAGTTTTGACCTGGGGGGGAATGAGCAGTTCTTC
TRBJ1-2	TRBV12-3/TRBV12-4	NA	many	15	CASLSEGDIAYGYTF	TGTGCCAGCCTTTCCGAAGGGGATATCGCCTATGGCTACACCTTC
TRBJ2-3	TRBV15	TRBD2	many	16	CATSRDISGVTDTQYF	TGTGCCACCAGCAGAGATATTAGCGGGGTTACAGATACGCAGTATTTT